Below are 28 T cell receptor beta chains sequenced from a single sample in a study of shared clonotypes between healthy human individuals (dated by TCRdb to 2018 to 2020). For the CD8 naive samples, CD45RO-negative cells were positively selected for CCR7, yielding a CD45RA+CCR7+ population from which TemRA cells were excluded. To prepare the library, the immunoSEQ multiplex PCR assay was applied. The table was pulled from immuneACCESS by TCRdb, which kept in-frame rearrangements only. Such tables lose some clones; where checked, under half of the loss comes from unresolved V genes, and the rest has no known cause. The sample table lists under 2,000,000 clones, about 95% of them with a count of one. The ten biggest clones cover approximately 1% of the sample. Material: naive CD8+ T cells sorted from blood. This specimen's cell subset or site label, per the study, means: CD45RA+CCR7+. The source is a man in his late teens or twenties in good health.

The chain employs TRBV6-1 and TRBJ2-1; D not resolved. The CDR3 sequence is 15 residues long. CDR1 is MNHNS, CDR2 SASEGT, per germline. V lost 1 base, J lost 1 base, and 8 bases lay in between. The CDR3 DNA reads TGTGCCAGCAGTGAAGGGACCCTGTCCTACAATGAGCAGTTCTTC. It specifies CASSEGTLSYNEQFF.

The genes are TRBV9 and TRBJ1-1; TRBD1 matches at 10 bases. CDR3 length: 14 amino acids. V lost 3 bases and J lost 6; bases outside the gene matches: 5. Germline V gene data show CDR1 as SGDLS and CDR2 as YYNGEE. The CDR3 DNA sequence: TGTGCCAGCAGCGAAGGGGGACAGGGGCCTGAAGCTTTCTTT. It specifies CASSEGGQGPEAFF.

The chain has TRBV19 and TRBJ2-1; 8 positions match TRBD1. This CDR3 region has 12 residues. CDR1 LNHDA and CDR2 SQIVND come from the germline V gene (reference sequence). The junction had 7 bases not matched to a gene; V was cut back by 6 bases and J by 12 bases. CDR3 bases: TGTGCCAGTAGGGACGGACAGGGTTGGCAGTTCTTC. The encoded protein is CASRDGQGWQFF.

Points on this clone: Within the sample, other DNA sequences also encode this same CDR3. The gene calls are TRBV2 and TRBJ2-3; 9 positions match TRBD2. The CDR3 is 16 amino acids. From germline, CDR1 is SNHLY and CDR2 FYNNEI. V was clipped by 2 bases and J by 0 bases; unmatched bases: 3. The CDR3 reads CASSEFSGGSTDTQYF. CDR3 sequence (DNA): TGTGCCAGCAGTGAATTTAGCGGGGGAAGCACAGATACGCAGTATTTT. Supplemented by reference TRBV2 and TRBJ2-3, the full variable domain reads EPEVTQTPSHQVTQMGQEVILRCVPISNHLYFYWYRQILGQKVEFLVSFYNNEISEKSEIFDDQFSVERPDGSNFTLKIRSTKLEDSAMYFCASSEFSGGSTDTQYFGPGTRLTVL.

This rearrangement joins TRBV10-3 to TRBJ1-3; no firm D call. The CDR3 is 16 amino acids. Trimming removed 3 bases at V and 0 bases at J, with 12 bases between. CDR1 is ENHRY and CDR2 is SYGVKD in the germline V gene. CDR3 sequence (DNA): TGTGCCATCAGTGATTTTACGCGGGTCTCTGGAAACACCATATATTTT. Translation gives CAISDFTRVSGNTIYF.

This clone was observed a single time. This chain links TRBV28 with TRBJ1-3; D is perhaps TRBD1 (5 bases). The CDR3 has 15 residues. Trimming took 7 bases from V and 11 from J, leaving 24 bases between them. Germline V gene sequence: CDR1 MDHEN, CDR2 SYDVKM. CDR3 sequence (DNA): TGTGCCAGCACCCCCCCCGGGGGTTGGGGTGGCGCCATATATTTT. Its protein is CASTPPGGWGGAIYF.

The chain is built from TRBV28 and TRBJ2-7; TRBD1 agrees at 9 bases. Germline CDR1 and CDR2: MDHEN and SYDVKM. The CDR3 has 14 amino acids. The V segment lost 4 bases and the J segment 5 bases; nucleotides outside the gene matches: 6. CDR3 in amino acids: CASSYRGRPNEQYF. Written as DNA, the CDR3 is TGTGCCAGCAGTTACAGGGGGCGGCCTAACGAGCAGTACTTC.

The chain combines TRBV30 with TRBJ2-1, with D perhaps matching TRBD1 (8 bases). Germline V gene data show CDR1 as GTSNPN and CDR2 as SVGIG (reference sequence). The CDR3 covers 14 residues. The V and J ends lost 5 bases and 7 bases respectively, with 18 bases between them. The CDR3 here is CAWATGGGSNEQFF. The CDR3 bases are TGTGCCTGGGCTACAGGGGGAGGGAGTAATGAGCAGTTCTTC.

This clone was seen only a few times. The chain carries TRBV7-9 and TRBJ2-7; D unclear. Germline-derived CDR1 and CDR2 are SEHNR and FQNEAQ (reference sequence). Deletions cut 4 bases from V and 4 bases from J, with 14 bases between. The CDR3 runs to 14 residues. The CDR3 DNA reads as TGTGCCAGCAGCTCCCCCTCCACGCGATACGAGCAGTACTTC. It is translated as CASSSPSTRYEQYF.

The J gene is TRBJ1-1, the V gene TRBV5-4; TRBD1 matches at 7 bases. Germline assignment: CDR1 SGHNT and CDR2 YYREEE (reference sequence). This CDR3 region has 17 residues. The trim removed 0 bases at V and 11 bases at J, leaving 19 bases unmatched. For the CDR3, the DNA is TGTGCCAGCAGCTTGGAGCAGGGGGGCTCCCCAGCCGGTTCGGCTTTCTTT. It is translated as CASSLEQGGSPAGSAFF.

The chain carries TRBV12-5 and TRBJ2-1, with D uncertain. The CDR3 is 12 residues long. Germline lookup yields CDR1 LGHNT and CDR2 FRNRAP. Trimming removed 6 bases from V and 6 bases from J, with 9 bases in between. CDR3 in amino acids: CASGKGLNEQFF. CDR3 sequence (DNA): TGTGCTAGTGGAAAGGGCCTCAATGAGCAGTTCTTC.

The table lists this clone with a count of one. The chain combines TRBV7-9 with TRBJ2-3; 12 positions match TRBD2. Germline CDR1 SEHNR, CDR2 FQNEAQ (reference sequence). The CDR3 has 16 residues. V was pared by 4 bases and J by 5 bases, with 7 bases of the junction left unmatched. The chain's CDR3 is CASSSSGGAEKDTQYF. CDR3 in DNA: TGTGCCAGCAGCTCTAGCGGGGGGGCTGAAAAAGATACGCAGTATTTT.

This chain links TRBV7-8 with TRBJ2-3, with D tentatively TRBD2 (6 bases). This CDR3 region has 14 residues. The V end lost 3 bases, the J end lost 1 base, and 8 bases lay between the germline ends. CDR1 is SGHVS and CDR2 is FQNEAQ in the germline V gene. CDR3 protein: CASSFLARTDTQYF. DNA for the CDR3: TGTGCCAGCAGCTTCCTAGCGCGCACAGATACGCAGTATTTT.

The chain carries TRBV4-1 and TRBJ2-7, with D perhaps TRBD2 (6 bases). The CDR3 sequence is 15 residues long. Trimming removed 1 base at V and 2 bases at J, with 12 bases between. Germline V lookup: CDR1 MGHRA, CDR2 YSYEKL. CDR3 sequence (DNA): TGCGCCAGCAGCCAAGTATCTACGGGAGCCTACGAGCAGTACTTC. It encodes CASSQVSTGAYEQYF.

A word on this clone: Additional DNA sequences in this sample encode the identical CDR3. The CDR3 sequence: CASSAGPEQFF. Here the CDR3 DNA reads TGTGCCAGCAGCGCGGGCCCGGAGCAGTTCTTC. The chain links TRBV9 to TRBJ2-1; D not resolved. The CDR3 contains 11 residues. CDR1 SGDLS and CDR2 YYNGEE come from the germline V gene. The V and J ends lost 3 bases and 10 bases respectively, with 8 bases between them.

The CDR3 loop is CASSEASGEQYF. The CDR3 region has the DNA TGTGCCAGCAGTGAAGCTTCGGGAGAGCAGTACTTC. The rearrangement joins TRBV2 to TRBJ2-7; a weak D match, TRBD2 (5 bases). V dropped 0 bases and J dropped 7 bases, with 7 bases sitting between them. The CDR3 covers 12 residues. The V gene's germline CDR1 is SNHLY and CDR2 FYNNEI.

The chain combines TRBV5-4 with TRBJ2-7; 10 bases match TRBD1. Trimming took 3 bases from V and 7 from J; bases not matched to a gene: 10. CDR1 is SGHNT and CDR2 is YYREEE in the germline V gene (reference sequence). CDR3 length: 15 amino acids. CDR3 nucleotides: TGTGCCAGCAGCTGGCAGGGACAGGGGATGAGGGAGCAGTACTTC. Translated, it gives CASSWQGQGMREQYF.

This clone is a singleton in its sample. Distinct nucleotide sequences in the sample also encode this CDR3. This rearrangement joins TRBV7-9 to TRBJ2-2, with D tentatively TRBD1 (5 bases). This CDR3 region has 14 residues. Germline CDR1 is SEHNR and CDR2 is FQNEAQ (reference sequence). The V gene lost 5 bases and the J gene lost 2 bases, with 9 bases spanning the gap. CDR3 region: CASSPDTNTGELFF. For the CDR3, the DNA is TGTGCCAGCAGCCCGGACACAAACACCGGGGAGCTGTTTTTT. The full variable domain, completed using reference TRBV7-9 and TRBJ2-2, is DTGVSQNPRHKITKRGQNVTFRCDPISEHNRLYWYRQTLGQGPEFLTYFQNEAQLEKSRLLSDRFSAERPKGSFSTLEIQRTEQGDSAMYLCASSPDTNTGELFFGEGSRLTVL.

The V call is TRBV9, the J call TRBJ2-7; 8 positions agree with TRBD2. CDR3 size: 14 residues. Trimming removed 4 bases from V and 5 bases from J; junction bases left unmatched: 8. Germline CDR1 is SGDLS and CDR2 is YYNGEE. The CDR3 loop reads CASSFGLAWDEQYF. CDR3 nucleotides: TGTGCCAGCAGCTTTGGACTAGCTTGGGACGAGCAGTACTTC.

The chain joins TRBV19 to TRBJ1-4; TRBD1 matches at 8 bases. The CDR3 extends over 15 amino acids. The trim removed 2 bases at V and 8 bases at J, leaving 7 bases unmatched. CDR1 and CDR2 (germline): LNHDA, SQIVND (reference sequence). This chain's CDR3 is CASSITAGGYEKLFF. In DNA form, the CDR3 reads TGTGCCAGTAGTATAACGGCAGGGGGCTACGAAAAACTGTTTTTT.

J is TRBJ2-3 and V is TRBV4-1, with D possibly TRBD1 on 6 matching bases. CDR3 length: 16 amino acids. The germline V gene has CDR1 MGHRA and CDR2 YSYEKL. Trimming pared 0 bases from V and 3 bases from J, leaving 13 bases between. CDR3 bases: TGCGCCAGCAGCCAAGATAGGGGGATTTCAACAGATACGCAGTATTTT. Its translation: CASSQDRGISTDTQYF.

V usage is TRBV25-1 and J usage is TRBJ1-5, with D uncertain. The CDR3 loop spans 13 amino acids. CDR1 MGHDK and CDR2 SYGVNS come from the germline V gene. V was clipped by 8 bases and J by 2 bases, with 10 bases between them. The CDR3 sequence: CASGLTGNQPQHF. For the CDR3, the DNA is TGTGCCAGCGGACTTACGGGCAATCAGCCCCAGCATTTT.

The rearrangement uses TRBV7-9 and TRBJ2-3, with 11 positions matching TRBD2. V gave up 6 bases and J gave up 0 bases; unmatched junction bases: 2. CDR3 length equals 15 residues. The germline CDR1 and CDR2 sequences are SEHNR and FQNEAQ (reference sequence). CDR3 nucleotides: TGTGCCAGCAGAAGACTAGCGGGGAGCACAGATACGCAGTATTTT. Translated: CASRRLAGSTDTQYF.

CDR3 DNA: TGTGCCAGTAGTACGGGACTATGGACCTACGAGCAGTACTTC. It translates to CASSTGLWTYEQYF. The chain combines TRBV19 with TRBJ2-7; 7 bases agree with TRBD2. Germline assignment: CDR1 LNHDA and CDR2 SQIVND (reference sequence). After removal of 4 bases from V and 2 bases from J, the junction contained 5 bases not matched to a gene. CDR3 size: 14 residues.

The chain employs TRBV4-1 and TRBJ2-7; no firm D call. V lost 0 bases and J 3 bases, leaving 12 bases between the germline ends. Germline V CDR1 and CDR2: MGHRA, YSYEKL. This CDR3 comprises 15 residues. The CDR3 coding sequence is TGCGCCAGCAGCCAAGAGGATACAACTCACTACGAGCAGTACTTC. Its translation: CASSQEDTTHYEQYF.

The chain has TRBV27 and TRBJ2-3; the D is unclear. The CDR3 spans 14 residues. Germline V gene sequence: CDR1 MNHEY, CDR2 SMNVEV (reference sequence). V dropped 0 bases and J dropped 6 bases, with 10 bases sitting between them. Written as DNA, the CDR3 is TGTGCCAGCAGTTTATCGATATTAGAGGATACGCAGTATTTT. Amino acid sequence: CASSLSILEDTQYF.

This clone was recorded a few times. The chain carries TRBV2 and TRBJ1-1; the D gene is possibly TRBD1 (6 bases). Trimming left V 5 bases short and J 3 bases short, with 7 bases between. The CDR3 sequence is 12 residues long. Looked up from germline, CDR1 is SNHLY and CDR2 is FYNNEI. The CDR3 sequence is CASSSGDTEAFF. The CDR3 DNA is TGTGCCAGCAGTTCAGGGGACACTGAAGCTTTCTTT.

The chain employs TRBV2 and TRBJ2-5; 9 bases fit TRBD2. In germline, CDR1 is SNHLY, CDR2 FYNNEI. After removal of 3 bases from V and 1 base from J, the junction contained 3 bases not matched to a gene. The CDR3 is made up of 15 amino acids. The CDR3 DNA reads TGTGCCAGCAGTGACGCGGGGGGGCCCCAAGAGACCCAGTACTTC. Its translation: CASSDAGGPQETQYF.